Listed below are T cell receptor beta chains from one sample, sequenced in a study. MiXCR, run by TCRdb on the 5' RACE reads, gives a single entry per CDR3 protein. This table has around 29,000 distinct CDR3 sequences, approximately 25% appearing once. Sequencing was carried out using naive CD4+ T cells sorted from a lymph node. The receptors come from a female donor with breast cancer. CDR3s include the opening cysteine and the closing phenylalanine or tryptophan. A D gene is named only where the DNA matches it firmly. The size field is filled for only some rows; it gives once, few, many or a size class.

v_gene	j_gene	abundance	d_gene	CDR3aa	CDR3nt
TRBV3-1	TRBJ2-3	-	TRBD1	CASSDRGVIDTQYF	TGTGCCAGCAGCGACAGGGGGGTCATTGATACGCAGTATTTT
TRBV12-3/TRBV12-4	TRBJ2-1	many	TRBD2	CASSSFSGSSYNEQFF	TGTGCCAGCAGTTCCTTTAGCGGGAGCTCCTACAATGAGCAGTTCTTC
TRBV20-1	TRBJ1-2	medium-sized	-	CSIKHKGDYGYTF	TGCAGTATTAAACATAAGGGGGACTATGGCTACACCTTC
TRBV7-9	TRBJ2-7	-	-	CASSPTSGVPYEQYF	TGTGCCAGCAGCCCAACCTCCGGGGTTCCCTACGAGCAGTACTTC
TRBV7-9	TRBJ2-7	-	-	CASASLADEQYF	TGTGCCAGCGCTTCGCTGGCCGACGAGCAGTACTTC
TRBV4-1	TRBJ1-6	many	-	CASSQDSLYNSPLHF	TGCGCCAGCAGCCAAGACAGCCTCTATAATTCACCCCTCCACTTT
TRBV4-2	TRBJ2-5	few	-	CASSQGDGIQETQYF	TGTGCCAGCAGCCAAGGTGACGGCATCCAAGAGACCCAGTACTTC
TRBV5-1	TRBJ2-1	many	-	CASRKGGIEEQFF	TGCGCCAGCCGAAAGGGGGGAATAGAAGAGCAGTTCTTC
TRBV4-2	TRBJ2-3	-	-	CASSQDVDYRTSADTQYF	TGTGCCAGCAGCCAAGATGTTGATTACCGCACATCGGCAGATACGCAGTATTTT
TRBV4-1	TRBJ2-1	many	-	CASSQDYSDTRLSSYNEQFF	TGCGCCAGCAGCCAAGATTATTCTGACACCCGCTTGAGCTCCTACAATGAGCAGTTCTTC
TRBV9	TRBJ2-3	-	-	CASSSQHGRDFTDTQYF	TGTGCCAGCAGCTCTCAACATGGACGGGATTTCACAGATACGCAGTATTTT
TRBV30	TRBJ2-7	few	-	CAWTSKGISYEQYF	TGTGCCTGGACGTCAAAGGGGATTTCCTACGAGCAGTACTTC
TRBV5-6	TRBJ1-5	-	-	CTSSSSRSNQPQHF	TGTACCAGCAGCTCCTCCAGAAGCAATCAGCCCCAGCATTTT
TRBV24-1	TRBJ1-5	-	-	CATSEQPNQPQHF	TGTGCCACCAGTGAACAGCCCAATCAGCCCCAGCATTTT
TRBV5-1	TRBJ2-7	few	TRBD1	CASSLEGQTSYEQYF	TGCGCCAGCAGCTTGGAGGGACAGACATCCTACGAGCAGTACTTC
TRBV4-1	TRBJ2-3	few	TRBD2	CASSRDPLAGGYDTQYF	TGCGCCAGCAGCCGAGACCCGTTAGCGGGGGGTTATGATACGCAGTATTTT
TRBV4-1	TRBJ1-5	-	-	CASSQVGVFQPQHF	TGCGCCAGCAGCCAAGTGGGGGTGTTTCAGCCCCAGCATTTT
TRBV6-5	TRBJ1-1	-	-	CASSLFKNTEAFF	TGTGCCAGCAGTCTTTTTAAGAACACTGAAGCTTTCTTT
TRBV7-8	TRBJ1-5	few	-	CASSSRGGFQPQHF	TGTGCCAGCAGCTCCCGGGGGGGATTTCAGCCCCAGCATTTT
TRBV9	TRBJ2-3	-	-	CASSVGGGGGPLSTDTQYF	TGTGCCAGCAGCGTAGGGGGCGGCGGGGGCCCCCTTAGCACAGATACGCAGTATTTT
TRBV12-3/TRBV12-4	TRBJ2-1	few	-	CARETSSYNEQFF	TGTGCCAGGGAGACAAGCTCCTACAATGAGCAGTTCTTC
TRBV4-2	TRBJ2-1	-	-	CASSQEVGYNEQFF	TGTGCCAGCAGCCAAGAGGTGGGTTACAATGAGCAGTTCTTC
TRBV9	TRBJ1-2	-	-	CASSVIDNYGYTF	TGTGCCAGCAGCGTCATCGACAACTATGGCTACACCTTC
TRBV11-1	TRBJ1-6	many	TRBD1	CASTKRTGRYNSPLHF	TGTGCCAGCACCAAGAGGACAGGACGCTATAATTCACCCCTCCACTTT
TRBV12-3/TRBV12-4	TRBJ2-3	-	TRBD2	CASSLGLAGRWTQYF	TGCGCCAGCAGCCTGGGACTAGCGGGGAGGTGGACGCAGTATTTT
TRBV5-1	TRBJ2-1	few	-	CASSLGRDSSDEQFF	TGCGCCAGCAGCTTGGGTCGGGACTCATCGGATGAGCAGTTCTTC
TRBV4-1	TRBJ1-5	medium-sized	-	CASSQALVGPQHF	TGCGCCAGCAGCCAAGCCCTAGTGGGGCCCCAGCATTTT
TRBV29-1	TRBJ2-1	few	-	CSVEDSQGSYNEQFF	TGCAGCGTTGAAGATAGTCAGGGCTCCTACAATGAGCAGTTCTTC
TRBV20-1	TRBJ1-1	medium-sized	-	CSAEDRTTSETEAFF	TGCAGTGCCGAGGACAGAACTACCAGTGAGACTGAAGCTTTCTTT
TRBV25-1	TRBJ1-2	-	TRBD1	CASSEGVRTGNVRYTF	TGTGCCAGCAGTGAGGGCGTCAGGACAGGGAACGTTCGCTACACCTTC
TRBV12-3/TRBV12-4	TRBJ2-1	-	-	CASREGTEQFF	TGTGCCAGCAGAGAGGGGACTGAGCAGTTCTTC
TRBV5-6	TRBJ2-7	-	-	CASSSQGREQYF	TGTGCCAGCAGCAGTCAGGGGCGCGAGCAGTACTTC
TRBV6-5	TRBJ2-1	few	TRBD2	CASRDRLAGGPSYNEQFF	TGTGCCAGCAGGGACCGACTAGCGGGGGGCCCTTCCTACAATGAGCAGTTCTTC
TRBV6-1	TRBJ1-5	-	-	CAGTQGPLTGPQHF	TGTGCCGGAACGCAGGGACCCCTAACGGGGCCCCAGCATTTT
TRBV4-2	TRBJ2-7	many	-	CASSQEGRFAYEQYF	TGTGCCAGCAGCCAAGAAGGCAGGTTCGCCTACGAGCAGTACTTC
TRBV27	TRBJ1-5	-	-	CASSGSRGMNQPQHF	TGTGCCAGCAGTGGTAGTAGGGGGATGAATCAGCCCCAGCATTTT
TRBV7-9	TRBJ2-1	-	-	CASVLWPAGSYNEQFF	TGTGCCAGCGTTCTCTGGCCAGCGGGCTCCTACAATGAGCAGTTCTTC
TRBV6-5	TRBJ2-7	-	TRBD1	CASSFRTGPEQYF	TGTGCCAGCAGTTTCAGGACAGGCCCCGAGCAGTACTTC
TRBV6-6	TRBJ1-5	once	-	CASGSGGETQHF	TGTGCCAGCGGTTCGGGTGGGGAGACCCAGCATTTT
TRBV20-1	TRBJ2-5	few	-	CSANRATSIQETQYF	TGCAGTGCGAACAGGGCGACCAGTATCCAAGAGACCCAGTACTTC
TRBV6-2/TRBV6-3	TRBJ1-5	-	-	CASSYGQLNQPQHF	TGTGCCAGCAGTTATGGACAGCTCAATCAGCCCCAGCATTTT
TRBV27	TRBJ2-1	few	-	CASSSASAYNKQFF	TGTGCCAGCAGTTCGGCTAGCGCTTACAATAAGCAGTTCTTC
TRBV20-1	TRBJ1-1	-	TRBD1	CSARQGGNTEAFF	TGCAGTGCGAGACAGGGGGGGAACACTGAAGCTTTCTTT
TRBV20-1	TRBJ1-1	-	-	CSARLLGGGTEAFF	TGCAGTGCTAGACTCCTCGGGGGGGGCACTGAAGCTTTCTTT
TRBV15	TRBJ2-1	many	TRBD2	CATSRDLAGEWNEQFF	TGTGCCACCAGCAGAGATCTGGCGGGAGAGTGGAATGAGCAGTTCTTC
TRBV5-4	TRBJ2-5	-	-	CASSLAGTKETQYF	TGTGCCAGCAGCTTAGCAGGGACGAAAGAGACCCAGTACTTC
TRBV9	TRBJ1-5	many	-	CASSLAGGNQPQHF	TGTGCCAGCAGCCTTGCAGGGGGCAATCAGCCCCAGCATTTT
TRBV28	TRBJ2-7	few	-	CASAGSSYEQYF	TGTGCCAGCGCCGGTAGCTCCTACGAGCAGTACTTC
TRBV7-3	TRBJ2-2	-	TRBD2	CASSSHRTSGSFSTGGLFF	TGTGCCAGCAGCTCCCACCGGACTAGCGGGAGTTTTTCCACCGGGGGGCTGTTTTTT
TRBV12-3/TRBV12-4	TRBJ1-1	few	TRBD1	CASSLQGRGASEAFF	TGTGCCAGCAGTTTACAGGGCAGGGGGGCCTCTGAAGCTTTCTTT
TRBV5-1	TRBJ2-2	-	TRBD1	CASNPTGQGNTGELFF	TGCGCCAGCAACCCAACGGGACAGGGGAACACCGGGGAGCTGTTTTTT
TRBV2	TRBJ2-3	many	TRBD2	CASNPRTSGGAGTQYF	TGTGCCAGCAACCCTAGGACTAGCGGGGGGGCCGGTACGCAGTATTTT
TRBV3-1	TRBJ2-1	once	TRBD2	CASSRRTSGRLDEQFF	TGTGCCAGCAGCCGACGGACTAGCGGGAGGCTCGATGAGCAGTTCTTC
TRBV20-1	TRBJ2-3	-	TRBD2	CSVVAGATDTQYF	TGCAGTGTCGTAGCGGGAGCCACAGATACGCAGTATTTT
TRBV6-5	TRBJ2-7	few	TRBD1	CASRGQGAGTYEQHF	TGTGCCAGCAGGGGACAGGGGGCGGGAACCTACGAGCAGCACTTC
TRBV5-1	TRBJ2-7	-	TRBD1	CASSRTGAYEQYF	TGCGCCAGCAGCAGGACAGGGGCCTACGAGCAGTACTTC